Listed below are T cell receptor beta chains from one sample, sequenced in a study of patients and donors after allogeneic stem cell transplantation. TCRdb re-called the RT-PCR reads through MiXCR, storing one row per CDR3 protein. The profile covers about a million distinct CDR3 sequences, with approximately 19% appearing a single time and around 6% taken by the ten largest. Sequenced: blood, either unsorted or a sorted T cell fraction (not recorded which). The receptors shown here come from a human donor who was either an allogeneic HSCT recipient or a stem cell or donor lymphocyte infusion donor (not recorded which). It is not recorded whose cells these are; they may come from a transplant donor. Each CDR3 is given with its conserved first and last residue.

CASSQWGKETQYF | TRBJ2-5 | TRBV4-1
CSARDEAVEQYF | TRBJ2-7 | TRBV20-1
CASSSHQSNTGELFF | TRBJ2-2 | TRBV6-2/TRBV6-3
CSADNPAYGTDTQYF | TRBJ2-3 | TRBV20-1
CAISTGPGGTQYF | TRBJ2-5 | TRBV10-3
CASSQTGRQGGSDTQYF | TRBJ2-3 | TRBV4-2
CASSLALPSGVGTSTDTQYF | TRBJ2-3 | TRBV7-8
CASNHRQGSYNEQFF | TRBJ2-1 | TRBV6-2/TRBV6-3
CASSPRQGIGYTF | TRBJ1-2 | TRBV7-2
CSARPGVGGYTF | TRBJ1-2 | TRBV20-1
CATWEGGRTEAFF | TRBJ1-1 | TRBV18
CSVTTHTRRAETQYF | TRBJ2-5 | TRBV29-1
CSAWGRNWDYGYTF | TRBJ1-2 | TRBV20-1
CASSRVRTGDYNEQFF | TRBJ2-1 | TRBV18
CASSVGLAEYTGELFF | TRBJ2-2 | TRBV9
CASSLDEQYF | TRBJ2-7 | TRBV12-3/TRBV12-4
CASSRTSEDTQYF | TRBJ2-3 | TRBV6-1
CSASYPGQVLDEQFF | TRBJ2-1 | TRBV20-1
CASSPDMDTLEQFF | TRBJ2-1 | TRBV11-2
CAWTSRDEQFF | TRBJ2-1 | TRBV30
CSARGGTGRQTQYF | TRBJ2-5 | TRBV20-1
CASSFRDRGDTQYF | TRBJ2-3 | TRBV11-2
CASSFGGHQPQHF | TRBJ1-5 | TRBV7-8
CASSNGRQPQSTQHF | TRBJ1-5 | TRBV21-1
CASSPWRSSNYGYTF | TRBJ1-2 | TRBV5-6
CASSYLQYNTEAFF | TRBJ1-1 | TRBV6-5
CASSSRGPEAFF | TRBJ1-1 | TRBV25-1
CASSTRPISTYYEQYF | TRBJ2-7 | TRBV9
CASSVSGSEPNEQFF | TRBJ2-1 | TRBV9
CASSTHGTNEKLFF | TRBJ1-4 | TRBV12-3/TRBV12-4
CASSKDRVVTEAFF | TRBJ1-1 | TRBV5-1
CATSDVTGTGSRGEQYF | TRBJ2-7 | TRBV24-1
CASTRAGGGTEAFF | TRBJ1-1 | TRBV19
CASTVTTNEKLFF | TRBJ1-4 | TRBV2
CSVEGSRGRVNTEAFF | TRBJ1-1 | TRBV29-1
CSARGTRGTEAFF | TRBJ1-1 | TRBV20-1
CASSVTGAGQETQYF | TRBJ2-5 | TRBV6-1
CAWSALDEQFF | TRBJ2-1 | TRBV30
CASSRYNEKLFF | TRBJ1-4 | TRBV7-8
CASSPHRFGDTQYF | TRBJ2-3 | TRBV12-3/TRBV12-4
CASSPPGTQYEQYF | TRBJ2-7 | TRBV18
CASSQDPGDEQYF | TRBJ2-7 | TRBV4-1
CASSGRDRGLAGYTF | TRBJ1-2 | TRBV9
CSARPGSGGYTF | TRBJ1-2 | TRBV20-1
CASSKQGRGELFF | TRBJ2-2 | TRBV12-3/TRBV12-4